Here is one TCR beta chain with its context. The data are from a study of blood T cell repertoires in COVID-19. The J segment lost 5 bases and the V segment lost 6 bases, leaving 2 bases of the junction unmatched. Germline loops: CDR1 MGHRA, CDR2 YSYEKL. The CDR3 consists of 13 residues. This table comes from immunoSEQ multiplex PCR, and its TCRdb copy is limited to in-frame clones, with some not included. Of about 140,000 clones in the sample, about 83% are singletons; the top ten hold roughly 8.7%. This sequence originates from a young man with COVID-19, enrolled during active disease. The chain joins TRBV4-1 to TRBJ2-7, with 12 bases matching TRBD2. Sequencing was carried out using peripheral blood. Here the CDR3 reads CASRLAGGHEQYF. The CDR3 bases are TGCGCCAGCAGACTAGCGGGAGGTCACGAGCAGTACTTC.